This T cell receptor beta chain emerged from a study of blood T cells in healthy people across ages. Study-level findings and limits: Significant beta diversity loss was already apparent by age around 40, declining roughly linearly.

This clonotype was picked up many times. Its antigen is not identified. Peripheral blood, roughly 11 milliliters per donor, was collected. Next came a second PCR, run for about 7 to 11 cycles, which used a sample-barcoded 5' primer along with a J-beta primer mix. All cDNA molecules were each tagged by a template-switch adaptor with 12 random nucleotides. CDR3-containing paired-end reads numbering at least 2.5 million came from each sample. Each CDR3 protein gets one entry after TCRdb re-called the 5' RACE reads with MiXCR. The profile shows 800,000 to 1,300,000 distinct CDR3 sequences, less than 25% of them singletons. The same sample was also studied in work on T cells of mothers and their children.

The source of this sequence is a girl aged 2-15 years in good health. The sequencing input was blood.

The CDR3 DNA sequence: TGTGCCAGCAGTGGGGCCGGGGACAGCAATGAGCAGTTCTTC. This sequence encodes CASSGAGDSNEQFF. The chain is built from TRBV6-4 and TRBJ2-1; TRBD1 matches 7 bases. The ends lost 4 bases at V and 6 bases at J; junction bases unmatched: 6. Per germline, CDR1 MRHNA and CDR2 SNTAGT. The CDR3 extends over 14 amino acids.